Below are 3 T cell receptor beta chains sequenced from a single sample in a study of T cell repertoires in cytomegalovirus infection. TCRdb re-analysed the reads in MiXCR, keeping a single row per CDR3 protein. The sample has approximately 700,000 distinct CDR3 sequences; less than 40% are singletons. The sample consisted of PBMCs. These receptors were obtained from a human donor in good health (CMV status not recorded). Some clones in this sample may be carry-over from other donors' samples.

J is TRBJ1-2 and V is TRBV28; TRBD1 is a possible D gene (6 bases). This CDR3 region has 13 residues. The germline CDR1 and CDR2 sequences are MDHEN and SYDVKM. The ends were cut back, 6 bases at V and 13 bases at J, with 21 bases in the middle. In DNA form, the CDR3 reads TGTGCCAGCAGACGGTCAGACAGGCTGGTCGCCACCTTC. Its protein product is CASRRSDRLVATF.

The gene calls are TRBV24-1 and TRBJ1-3; no reliable D call. Per the germline V gene, CDR1 is KGHDR and CDR2 is SFDVKD. The CDR3 runs to 14 residues. Trimming left V 3 bases short and J 0 bases short, with 5 bases between. The CDR3 region has the DNA TGTGCCACCAGTGATCAGACCTCTGGAAACACCATATATTTT. This encodes CATSDQTSGNTIYF.

J is TRBJ2-3 and V is TRBV6-6; no reliable D call. CDR1 and CDR2 (germline): MNHNY, SVGAGI (reference sequence). The CDR3 sequence is 18 residues long. V was pared by 2 bases and J by 2 bases, with 20 bases between. CDR3 region: CASSYTRPGILTTDTQYF. CDR3 coding DNA: TGTGCCAGCAGTTACACCCGGCCGGGCATCCTAACCACAGATACGCAGTATTTT.